These T cell receptor beta chains were read from a single sample in a study of blood T cell repertoires in COVID-19. Repertoires were generated with immunoSEQ multiplex PCR, while TCRdb's copy carries only in-frame clones and drops some. Among 200,000 to 250,000 clones listed, about 82% were seen once. Sequencing was done on a sample of PBMCs or T cells enriched from blood (not recorded which). The receptors were sampled from a woman aged 50 to 60 who had recovered from COVID-19. The CDR3 runs from the conserved cysteine through the conserved F or W. The D gene is left open where the match is weak. Not all rows give a size; the values are once, few, many and, for expanded clones, a class.

V gene: TRBV9; J gene: TRBJ1-5; D gene: .; clone size: .; CDR3 DNA: TGTGCCAGCAGCCGGACAGAGGTCAATCAGCCCCAGCATTTT; CDR3 protein: CASSRTEVNQPQHF
V gene: TRBV15; J gene: TRBJ1-1; D gene: .; clone size: .; CDR3 DNA: TGTGCCACCAGCAGAGAGGCAGTGAACACTGAAGCTTTCTTT; CDR3 protein: CATSREAVNTEAFF
V gene: TRBV27; J gene: TRBJ2-3; D gene: .; clone size: .; CDR3 DNA: TGTGCCAGCAGTCCCCTGGGCGATACGCAGTATTTT; CDR3 protein: CASSPLGDTQYF
V gene: TRBV4-3; J gene: TRBJ1-6; D gene: .; clone size: once; CDR3 DNA: TGCGCCAGCAGCCTCGCGGTCGGAAAAGCACCCCTCCACTTT; CDR3 protein: CASSLAVGKAPLHF
V gene: TRBV7-2; J gene: TRBJ2-1; D gene: TRBD1; clone size: .; CDR3 DNA: TGTGCCAGCAGCCTACAGGGGGTAGGGAATGAGCAGTTCTTC; CDR3 protein: CASSLQGVGNEQFF
V gene: TRBV18; J gene: TRBJ2-7; D gene: TRBD1; clone size: .; CDR3 DNA: TGTGCCAGCTCACAGACAGGGTCTGCGTCCTACGAGCAGTACTTC; CDR3 protein: CASSQTGSASYEQYF
V gene: TRBV7-3; J gene: TRBJ2-3; D gene: .; clone size: .; CDR3 DNA: TGTGCCAGCAGCTTCCTGGATAGGGGGACGCAGTATTTT; CDR3 protein: CASSFLDRGTQYF
V gene: TRBV3-1/TRBV3-2; J gene: TRBJ2-7; D gene: TRBD1; clone size: .; CDR3 DNA: TGTGCCAGCAGCCAATATCCAGGGGGTCCCTACGAGCAGTACTTC; CDR3 protein: CASSQYPGGPYEQYF
V gene: TRBV2; J gene: TRBJ1-5; D gene: .; clone size: .; CDR3 DNA: TGTGCCAGCAGTGAACAGGGAAGAGGCAATCAGCCCCAGCATTTT; CDR3 protein: CASSEQGRGNQPQHF
V gene: TRBV9; J gene: TRBJ1-6; D gene: .; clone size: .; CDR3 DNA: TGTGCCAGCAGCGCCGATAGAGTCGGTTCACCCCTCCACTTT; CDR3 protein: CASSADRVGSPLHF
V gene: TRBV2; J gene: TRBJ2-6; D gene: .; clone size: .; CDR3 DNA: TGTGCCAGAAAAGAGGGACTTCGCTCTGGGGCCAACGTCCTGACTTTC; CDR3 protein: CARKEGLRSGANVLTF
V gene: TRBV2; J gene: TRBJ1-1; D gene: .; clone size: .; CDR3 DNA: TGTGCCAGCAGTGGGGGTAGGGGTACGGCTTTCTTT; CDR3 protein: CASSGGRGTAFF
V gene: TRBV21-1; J gene: TRBJ1-3; D gene: .; clone size: .; CDR3 DNA: TGTGCCAGCAGCAAAAAGGACAGGGTAACTGGAAACACCATATATTTT; CDR3 protein: CASSKKDRVTGNTIYF
V gene: TRBV27; J gene: TRBJ1-1; D gene: .; clone size: .; CDR3 DNA: TGTGCCAGCAGTTCATACCAGGGGACTGAAGCTTTCTTT; CDR3 protein: CASSSYQGTEAFF
V gene: TRBV4-3; J gene: TRBJ1-5; D gene: .; clone size: .; CDR3 DNA: TGCGCCAGCAGCCGAGGCTTAGGACAGAATAGCAATCAGCCCCAGCATTTT; CDR3 protein: CASSRGLGQNSNQPQHF
V gene: TRBV7-9; J gene: TRBJ2-5; D gene: TRBD1; clone size: .; CDR3 DNA: TGTGCCAGCAGCTTGGACAGGGACCAAGAGACCCAGTACTTC; CDR3 protein: CASSLDRDQETQYF
V gene: TRBV6-2/TRBV6-3; J gene: TRBJ1-1; D gene: TRBD1; clone size: .; CDR3 DNA: TGTGCCAGCAGTCCCTTCGCAGGGGGCACTGAAGCTTTCTTT; CDR3 protein: CASSPFAGGTEAFF
V gene: TRBV2; J gene: TRBJ1-2; D gene: .; clone size: few; CDR3 DNA: TGTGCCAGCCTAAACTATCGAGCCCTTTTTTTCTATGGCTACACCTTC; CDR3 protein: CASLNYRALFFYGYTF
V gene: TRBV7-2; J gene: TRBJ2-3; D gene: TRBD2; clone size: .; CDR3 DNA: TGTGCCAGCAGCTTAGGTCCTAGCGGATTCACAGATACGCAGTATTTT; CDR3 protein: CASSLGPSGFTDTQYF
V gene: TRBV19; J gene: TRBJ2-7; D gene: .; clone size: .; CDR3 DNA: TGTGCCAGTAGTATTGTCAGGTTTGGCGAGCAGTACTTC; CDR3 protein: CASSIVRFGEQYF
V gene: TRBV5-1; J gene: TRBJ2-1; D gene: TRBD2; clone size: .; CDR3 DNA: TGCGCCAGCAGCTTCCCCAGCGGGGGGTTCTACAATGAGCAGTTCTTC; CDR3 protein: CASSFPSGGFYNEQFF
V gene: TRBV7-2; J gene: TRBJ1-4; D gene: TRBD1; clone size: .; CDR3 DNA: TGTGCCAGCGCGAAGGGACAGGGGCCTGCAACTAATGAAAAACTGTTTTTT; CDR3 protein: CASAKGQGPATNEKLFF
V gene: TRBV9; J gene: TRBJ2-7; D gene: TRBD1; clone size: once; CDR3 DNA: TGTGCCAGCAGCCTCGGCGGGACAGGGTCCTACGAGCAGTACTTC; CDR3 protein: CASSLGGTGSYEQYF
V gene: TRBV30; J gene: TRBJ1-5; D gene: TRBD1; clone size: once; CDR3 DNA: TGTGCCCTCGACAGGGGGCTGTATCAGCCCCAGCATTTT; CDR3 protein: CALDRGLYQPQHF
V gene: TRBV4-3; J gene: TRBJ2-1; D gene: TRBD2; clone size: .; CDR3 DNA: TGCGCCAGCAGCCAGAGTAGCGGGGGGGCCCGTCAGTTCTTC; CDR3 protein: CASSQSSGGARQFF
V gene: TRBV28; J gene: TRBJ1-2; D gene: .; clone size: .; CDR3 DNA: TGTGCCAGCAGTTTTTTGGGAGAAGGCTACACCTTC; CDR3 protein: CASSFLGEGYTF
V gene: TRBV9; J gene: TRBJ1-4; D gene: TRBD1; clone size: .; CDR3 DNA: TGTGCCAGCAGCCCCAGGGGGCAGGCCGGTAATGAAAAACTGTTTTTT; CDR3 protein: CASSPRGQAGNEKLFF